The entry below describes one T cell receptor (beta chain). The target antigen is unknown. TCRdb's copy holds only in-frame clones and misses some; the assay was immunoSEQ multiplex PCR. The sample has about 120,000 clones; 85% to 90% are singletons. This specimen comes from a study of cytomegalovirus exposure and HLA in healthy donors. About the research overall: According to later analysis, the same platform produced the roughly 120 validation and several hundred first-cohort repertoires.

Germline CDR1 and CDR2: MDHEN and SYDVKM. V was pared by 5 bases and J by 6 bases, with 13 bases between. There are 14 residues in the CDR3. The study's findings and limits: 164 TCR beta chains were listed as cytomegalovirus-associated. Most TCR sequences were seen very rarely across donors, but some public TCRs occurred in many. First-cohort TCR clusters tended to co-occur in the approximately 120 validation repertoires, a later analysis found.

The specimen was PBMCs. This sequence originates from a woman younger than 30 in good health and CMV-seropositive. V usage is TRBV28 and J usage is TRBJ1-4, with a possible D match to TRBD1 (6 bases). The CDR3 protein is CASSVTTGYEKLFF. The CDR3 DNA follows: TGTGCCAGCAGTGTGACAACAGGGTATGAAAAACTGTTTTTT.